Sequencing of this T cell receptor (beta chain) was carried out in a study of T cell repertoires in cytomegalovirus infection. Study-wide results and limits: Dominating the ex vivo response were HLA-C-restricted CMV-specific TCR beta clonotypes.

In this sample, this clonotype turned up many times. The antigen remains unidentified. TCRdb used MiXCR to reprocess the reads, holding one entry per CDR3 protein. The data contain hundreds of thousands of distinct CDR3 sequences, roughly 12% of them singletons. Trimming removed 2 bases from V and 2 bases from J; junction bases left unmatched: 6. Germline V gene lookup returns CDR1 MNHEY and CDR2 SVGEGT. The CDR3 covers 16 residues. Source material: PBMCs. This TCR was sampled from a human donor in good health (CMV status not recorded). Some clones in this sample may be carry-over from other donors' samples. The V gene is TRBV6-2 or TRBV6-3, the J gene TRBJ2-7; the match to TRBD2 covers 10 bases. This chain's CDR3 is CASSYRGTSATYEQYF. The CDR3, as DNA: TGTGCCAGCAGTTACCGGGGGACTAGCGCAACCTACGAGCAGTACTTC.